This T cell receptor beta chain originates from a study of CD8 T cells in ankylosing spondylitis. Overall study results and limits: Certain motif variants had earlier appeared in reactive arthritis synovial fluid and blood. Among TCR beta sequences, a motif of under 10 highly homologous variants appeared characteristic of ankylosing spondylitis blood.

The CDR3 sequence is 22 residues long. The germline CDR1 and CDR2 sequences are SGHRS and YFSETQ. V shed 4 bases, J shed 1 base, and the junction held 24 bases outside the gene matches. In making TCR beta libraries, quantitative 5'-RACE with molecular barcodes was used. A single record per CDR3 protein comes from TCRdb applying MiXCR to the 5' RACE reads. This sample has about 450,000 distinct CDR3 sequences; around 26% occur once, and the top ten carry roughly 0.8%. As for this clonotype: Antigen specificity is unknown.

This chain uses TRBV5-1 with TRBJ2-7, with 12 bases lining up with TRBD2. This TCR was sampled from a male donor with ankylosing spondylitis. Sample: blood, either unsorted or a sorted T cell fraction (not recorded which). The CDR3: CASSPGTDFYRLAGERSYEQYF. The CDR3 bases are TGCGCCAGCAGCCCGGGGACGGATTTCTACCGACTAGCGGGAGAAAGGTCCTACGAGCAGTACTTC.